This is a list of T cell receptor beta chains from one sample in a study of cytomegalovirus exposure and HLA in healthy donors. Using immunoSEQ multiplex PCR, the repertoire was profiled, and TCRdb retains in-frame clones only, with some absent. The data hold over 200,000 clones, with roughly 88% observed a single time. The sample comprised PBMCs. The receptors here all came from a woman in her twenties or thirties in good health and CMV-seropositive. CDR3s include the opening cysteine and the closing phenylalanine or tryptophan. A D gene is named only where the DNA matches it firmly. A row's size may be missing; if present it is once, few, many or a size class.

d_gene,abundance,v_gene,j_gene,CDR3aa,CDR3nt
.,.,TRBV11-3,TRBJ2-3,CASSLASTGTPDTQYF,TGTGCCAGCAGCTTAGCGAGTACAGGGACCCCAGATACGCAGTATTTT
.,.,TRBV5-1,TRBJ2-3,CASRTGLLTDSTDTQYF,TGCGCCAGCAGGACGGGACTCCTGACCGATAGCACAGATACGCAGTATTTT
.,.,TRBV4-1,TRBJ2-5,CASAPLGRGGKQETQYF,TGCGCCAGCGCGCCCTTGGGTCGGGGCGGCAAACAAGAGACCCAGTACTTC
.,.,TRBV2,TRBJ1-5,CASSGGGPNQPQHF,TGTGCCAGCAGTGGTGGCGGACCCAATCAGCCCCAGCATTTT
.,.,TRBV7-8,TRBJ1-1,CASSLGTARDAFF,TGTGCCAGCAGCTTAGGGACCGCCAGGGATGCTTTCTTT
TRBD1,once,TRBV28,TRBJ2-2,CASVLGDRDTGELFF,TGTGCCAGCGTTTTGGGGGACAGAGACACCGGGGAGCTGTTTTTT
.,.,TRBV7-8,TRBJ1-5,CASSLSGAVSNQPQHF,TGTGCCAGCAGCTTAAGTGGGGCAGTTAGCAATCAGCCCCAGCATTTT
.,.,TRBV20-1,TRBJ2-3,CSAPRWDTQYF,TGCAGTGCCCCAAGGTGGGATACGCAGTATTTT
TRBD1,.,TRBV14,TRBJ2-3,CASSQLSPGGTQYF,TGTGCCAGCAGCCAATTATCTCCAGGGGGTACGCAGTATTTT
TRBD2,.,TRBV6-4,TRBJ2-3,CASSETSGSGTQYF,TGTGCCAGCAGTGAGACTAGCGGGAGCGGGACGCAGTATTTT
.,once,TRBV10-3,TRBJ2-7,CATAQKQGHYEQYF,TGTGCCACGGCACAAAAACAGGGACATTACGAGCAGTACTTC
.,once,TRBV6-6,TRBJ2-7,CATSRVGGSYEQYF,TGTGCCACCTCCCGCGTCGGAGGCTCCTACGAGCAGTACTTC
.,.,TRBV4-1,TRBJ2-7,CASSQDRFDEQYF,TGCGCCAGCAGCCAAGATCGATTCGACGAGCAGTACTTC
.,.,TRBV5-1,TRBJ2-7,CASSSSYEQYF,TGCGCCAGCAGCTCATCCTACGAGCAGTACTTC
.,.,TRBV7-9,TRBJ1-1,CASSFRTSNTEAFF,TGTGCCAGCAGCTTTAGGACATCGAACACTGAAGCTTTCTTT
.,few,TRBV9,TRBJ1-5,CASSAARNQPQHF,TGTGCCAGCAGCGCCGCCCGCAATCAGCCCCAGCATTTT
TRBD1,.,TRBV5-6,TRBJ2-1,CASSFLTGTATMEQFF,TGTGCCAGCAGCTTCTTAACCGGGACAGCCACAATGGAGCAGTTCTTC
.,.,TRBV27,TRBJ2-2,CASSEAAGELFF,TGTGCCAGCAGCGAGGCGGCCGGGGAGCTGTTTTTT
TRBD1,.,TRBV10-1,TRBJ2-2,CASRTGVTGELFF,TGCGCCAGCAGGACAGGGGTGACCGGGGAGCTGTTTTTT
TRBD1,.,TRBV13,TRBJ2-7,CASSTGQGYDEQYF,TGTGCCAGCAGCACGGGACAGGGATACGACGAGCAGTACTTC
.,.,TRBV30,TRBJ1-1,CAWRPTGTVTEAFF,TGTGCCTGGCGACCAACAGGGACGGTCACTGAAGCTTTCTTT
.,.,TRBV30,TRBJ1-1,CAWRDRPNTEAFF,TGTGCCTGGAGGGACCGACCGAACACTGAAGCTTTCTTT
TRBD1,.,TRBV11-2,TRBJ2-1,CASSKDRADEQFF,TGTGCCAGCAGCAAGGACAGGGCGGATGAGCAGTTCTTC
.,.,TRBV6-1,TRBJ2-7,CASSRGTYEGYEQYF,TGTGCCAGCTCCAGAGGAACGTACGAGGGGTACGAGCAGTACTTC
.,.,TRBV9,TRBJ2-1,CASSVQGRAYNEQFF,TGTGCCAGCAGCGTACAGGGGAGAGCCTACAATGAGCAGTTCTTC
TRBD1,.,TRBV5-7,TRBJ1-2,CASSGGQGNGYTF,TGTGCCAGCAGCGGCGGACAGGGGAATGGCTACACCTTC
TRBD1,.,TRBV30,TRBJ1-1,CAWITPGQRTEAFF,TGTGCCTGGATTACCCCGGGACAGCGTACTGAAGCTTTCTTT
TRBD1,.,TRBV7-2,TRBJ2-1,CASSDREPYLYNEQFF,TGTGCCAGCAGCGACAGGGAACCTTATCTCTACAATGAGCAGTTCTTC
TRBD2,once,TRBV19,TRBJ2-7,CASSRERESIYEQYF,TGTGCCAGTAGTCGGGAGCGGGAGTCGATTTACGAGCAGTACTTC
.,.,TRBV11-2,TRBJ2-7,CASSLRRDSYEQYF,TGTGCCAGCAGCTTACGCAGGGACTCCTACGAGCAGTACTTC
.,few,TRBV6-4,TRBJ2-3,CASSPSGTDTQYF,TGTGCCAGCAGTCCTAGCGGCACAGATACGCAGTATTTT
.,.,TRBV18,TRBJ1-2,CASSADRTTNYGYTF,TGTGCCAGCTCCGCAGACAGGACCACTAACTATGGCTACACCTTC
.,once,TRBV2,TRBJ1-3,CASSEEGISNTIYF,TGTGCCAGCAGTGAAGAGGGCATCTCCAACACCATATATTTT
TRBD2,.,TRBV27,TRBJ2-3,CASSFGVLAVTDTQYF,TGTGCCAGCAGTTTTGGGGTCCTAGCGGTCACAGATACGCAGTATTTT
TRBD2,.,TRBV10-3,TRBJ2-3,CAISESPSGRDTQYF,TGTGCCATCAGTGAAAGTCCTAGCGGGAGAGATACGCAGTATTTT
.,.,TRBV6-5,TRBJ2-3,CASSYSRGDTDTQYF,TGTGCCAGCAGTTACAGCAGGGGCGACACAGATACGCAGTATTTT
TRBD1,.,TRBV7-3,TRBJ2-2,CASSPRTGATGELFF,TGTGCCAGCAGCCCTCGGACAGGGGCCACCGGGGAGCTGTTTTTT
.,.,TRBV27,TRBJ2-6,CASSPNLGSGANVLTF,TGTGCCAGCAGCCCCAACCTGGGCTCTGGGGCCAACGTCCTGACTTTC
TRBD2,.,TRBV9,TRBJ2-3,CASSAERTSGGEDTQYF,TGTGCCAGCAGCGCCGAACGGACTAGCGGGGGGGAAGATACGCAGTATTTT
.,.,TRBV6-5,TRBJ1-2,CASSVVWEVYGYTF,TGTGCCAGCAGCGTCGTGTGGGAAGTCTATGGCTACACCTTC
TRBD1,.,TRBV9,TRBJ1-2,CASTEQPQGANGYTF,TGTGCCAGCACCGAACAACCCCAGGGGGCGAATGGCTACACCTTC
.,.,TRBV7-9,TRBJ2-2,CASSLGPLDTGELFF,TGTGCCAGCAGCTTAGGGCCTTTAGACACCGGGGAGCTGTTTTTT
.,.,TRBV6-1,TRBJ2-1,CASSDPGGSMNEQFF,TGTGCCAGCAGTGACCCAGGAGGGTCAATGAATGAGCAGTTCTTC
.,.,TRBV10-3,TRBJ2-7,CAISESEQGGYEQYF,TGTGCCATCAGTGAGTCGGAGCAGGGGGGCTACGAGCAGTACTTC
TRBD1,once,TRBV6-5,TRBJ1-5,CASRDRGNQPQHF,TGTGCCAGCAGAGACAGGGGGAATCAGCCCCAGCATTTT
.,.,TRBV19,TRBJ2-3,CASSGDLWGPDTQYF,TGTGCCAGTAGTGGGGACCTGTGGGGGCCAGATACGCAGTATTTT
TRBD1,many,TRBV10-3,TRBJ2-7,CAIFPGQGEQYF,TGTGCCATCTTTCCCGGACAGGGAGAGCAGTACTTC
.,.,TRBV5-1,TRBJ2-3,CASLGSQESDTQYF,TGCGCCAGCCTCGGCTCTCAGGAATCAGATACGCAGTATTTT
TRBD1,.,TRBV28,TRBJ1-1,CASNPSHRGRFAEAFF,TGTGCCAGCAATCCGTCTCACAGGGGGCGTTTCGCTGAAGCTTTCTTT
.,.,TRBV6-1,TRBJ1-1,CASSEVWGVEGTEAFF,TGTGCCAGCAGTGAAGTTTGGGGGGTCGAAGGCACTGAAGCTTTCTTT
.,.,TRBV9,TRBJ2-1,CASSVQSETYNEQFF,TGTGCCAGCAGCGTACAATCGGAAACCTACAATGAGCAGTTCTTC
.,.,TRBV7-9,TRBJ1-2,CASSLIGGAEGYTF,TGTGCCAGCAGCCTCATCGGGGGCGCAGAAGGCTACACCTTC
.,.,TRBV27,TRBJ2-2,CASSLWGTGELFF,TGTGCCAGCAGTTTATGGGGCACCGGGGAGCTGTTTTTT
TRBD2,.,TRBV6-4,TRBJ2-1,CASSFTSGSGNEQFF,TGTGCCAGCAGTTTTACTAGCGGGTCTGGGAATGAGCAGTTCTTC
TRBD1,.,TRBV11-2,TRBJ1-4,CASSFPGQREKLFF,TGTGCCAGCAGCTTTCCGGGACAGAGGGAAAAACTGTTTTTT